A single sample is the source of the 8 T cell receptor beta chains below, sequenced in a study of T cells after yellow fever vaccination. TCRdb fed the 5' RACE reads into MiXCR, producing one record per CDR3 protein. The table has about 13,000 distinct CDR3 sequences, about 5.3% seen once. The sequencing used PBMCs, either bulk or a sorted T-cell subset (CD4+, CD8+, memory, or dextramer-sorted; not recorded which), collected 45 days after the yellow fever booster vaccination. The receptors shown here come from a young man who received the YFV17D yellow fever vaccine.

This clonotype was counted ten times or more. The chain combines TRBV20-1 with TRBJ2-7, with a tentative D call TRBD1 (5 bases). V was shortened by 3 bases and J by 8 bases, with 20 bases between the two germline ends. From germline, CDR1 is DFQATT and CDR2 SNEGSKA (reference sequence). This CDR3 spans 14 amino acids. The CDR3 is CSASLGPSSPQQYF. In nucleotides, the CDR3 is TGCAGTGCTAGTTTGGGGCCCAGCTCCCCTCAGCAGTACTTC.

This clonotype was seen repeatedly, ten times or more. The chain uses TRBV30 and TRBJ2-1; TRBD1 agrees at 9 bases. The CDR3 totals 16 residues. Germline V lookup: CDR1 GTSNPN, CDR2 SVGIG (reference sequence). V shed 3 bases, J shed 4 bases, and the junction held 10 bases outside the gene matches. The CDR3 DNA reads TGTGCCTGGAGCCGTTTCAGGACAGGGGCTTACAATGAGCAGTTCTTC. This encodes CAWSRFRTGAYNEQFF.

Points on this clonotype: This may be a read error: a much more frequent sequence differs by one nucleotide. The chain combines TRBV7-2 with TRBJ2-1; 13 bases align to TRBD2. With V trimmed by 5 bases and J by 9 bases, 7 bases remained unmatched. CDR1 is SGHTA, CDR2 FQGNSA, per germline. The length of the CDR3 is 15 residues. The CDR3 bases are TGTGCCAGCAGCGGCGGGACTAGCGGGACTACTGAGCAGTTCTTC. Encoded protein: CASSGGTSGTTEQFF.

The table lists this clonotype with many counts. This chain links TRBV30 with TRBJ1-4, with D possibly being TRBD1 (5 bases). The germline V and J ends were trimmed by 2 bases and 4 bases, with 8 bases remaining between them. In germline, CDR1 is GTSNPN, CDR2 SVGIG (reference sequence). The CDR3 sequence is 13 residues long. Written as DNA, the CDR3 is TGTGCCTGGAGTTGGCAGGGTAATGAAAAACTGTTTTTT. Its translation: CAWSWQGNEKLFF.

This clonotype showed up many times. The CDR3 DNA reads TGTGCCATGAGAAATGTGGATTCCGGTATCTACGAGCAGTACTTC. It is translated as CAMRNVDSGIYEQYF. The J gene is TRBJ2-7, the V gene TRBV10-3, with no clear D. Germline values: CDR1 ENHRY, CDR2 SYGVKD. Trimming took off 9 bases at V and 3 bases at J, with 21 bases between the two ends. The CDR3 runs to 15 residues.

Note on this clonotype: At one end the junction does not follow the germline gene, possibly because of a read error. The rearrangement joins TRBV20-1 to TRBJ2-1; TRBD2 matches 9 bases. Per germline, CDR1 DFQATT and CDR2 SNEGSKA (reference sequence). The CDR3 is 17 amino acids. The CDR3 reads CSASGSSGIRSGNEKFF. Here the CDR3 DNA reads TGCAGTGCTAGTGGGTCTAGCGGGATTCGGTCGGGGAATGAGAAGTTCTTC.

This clonotype is judged medium-sized (0.01 to 0.1%). CDR3 DNA: TGCAGTGCCCTAGGCCCATACAATGAGCAGTTCTTC. Translation gives CSALGPYNEQFF. The genes are TRBV20-1 and TRBJ2-1; D is unclear. The CDR3 runs 12 residues. Trimming cost V 6 bases and J 4 bases, with 10 bases left between them. Germline assignment: CDR1 DFQATT and CDR2 SNEGSKA (reference sequence).

This clonotype has a count of ten or more. The rearrangement links TRBV28 to TRBJ2-7; D is unclear. The CDR3 extends over 12 amino acids. Germline V gene lookup returns CDR1 MDHEN and CDR2 SYDVKM. V was cut by 3 bases and J by 3 bases, with 6 bases left in between. CDR3 in amino acids: CASSFLDYEQYF. In nucleotides, the CDR3 is TGTGCCAGCAGTTTCTTGGACTACGAGCAGTACTTC. Based on the CDR3 plus reference TRBV28 and TRBJ2-7, the full variable domain is DVKVTQSSRYLVKRTGEKVFLECVQDMDHENMFWYRQDPGLGLRLIYFSYDVKMKEKGDIPEGYSVSREKKERFSLILESASTNQTSMYLCASSFLDYEQYFGPGTRLTVT.